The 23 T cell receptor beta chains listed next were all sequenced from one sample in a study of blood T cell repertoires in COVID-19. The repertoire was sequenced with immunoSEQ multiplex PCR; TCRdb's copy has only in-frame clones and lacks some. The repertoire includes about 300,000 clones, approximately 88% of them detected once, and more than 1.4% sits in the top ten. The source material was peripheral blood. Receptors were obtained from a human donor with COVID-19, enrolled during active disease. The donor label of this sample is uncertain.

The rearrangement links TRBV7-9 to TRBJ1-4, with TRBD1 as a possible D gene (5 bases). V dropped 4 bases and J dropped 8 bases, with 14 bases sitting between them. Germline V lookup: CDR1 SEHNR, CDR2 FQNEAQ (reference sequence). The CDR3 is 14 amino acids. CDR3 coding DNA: TGTGCCAGCAGCTCGATGGGCAGGACAGAAAAACTGTTTTTT. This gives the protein CASSSMGRTEKLFF. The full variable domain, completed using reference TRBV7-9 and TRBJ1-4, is DTGVSQNPRHKITKRGQNVTFRCDPISEHNRLYWYRQTLGQGPEFLTYFQNEAQLEKSRLLSDRFSAERPKGSFSTLEIQRTEQGDSAMYLCASSSMGRTEKLFFGSGTQLSVL.

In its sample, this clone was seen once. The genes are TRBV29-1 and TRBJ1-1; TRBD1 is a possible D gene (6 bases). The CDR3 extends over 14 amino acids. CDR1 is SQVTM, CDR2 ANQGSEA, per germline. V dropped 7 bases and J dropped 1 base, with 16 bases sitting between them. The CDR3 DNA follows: TGCAGCGCCCGGTTGGACAGTCAGAACACTGAAGCTTTCTTT. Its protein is CSARLDSQNTEAFF.

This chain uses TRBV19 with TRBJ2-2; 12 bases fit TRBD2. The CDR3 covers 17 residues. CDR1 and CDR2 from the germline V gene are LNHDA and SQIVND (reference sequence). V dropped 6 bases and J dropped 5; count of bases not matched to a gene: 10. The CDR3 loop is CASRGRGLAGWTGELFF. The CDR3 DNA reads TGTGCCAGTAGGGGAAGAGGACTAGCGGGGTGGACCGGGGAGCTGTTTTTT.

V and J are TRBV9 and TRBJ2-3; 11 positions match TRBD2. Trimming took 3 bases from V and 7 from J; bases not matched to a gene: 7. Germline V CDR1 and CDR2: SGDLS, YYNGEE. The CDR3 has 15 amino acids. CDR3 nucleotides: TGTGCCAGCAGCGGAACTAGCGGGAGTACAAATACGCAGTATTTT. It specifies CASSGTSGSTNTQYF. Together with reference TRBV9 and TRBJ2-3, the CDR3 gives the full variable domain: DSGVTQTPKHLITATGQRVTLRCSPRSGDLSVYWYQQSLDQGLQFLIQYYNGEERAKGNILERFSAQQFPDLHSELNLSSLELGDSALYFCASSGTSGSTNTQYFGPGTRLTVL.

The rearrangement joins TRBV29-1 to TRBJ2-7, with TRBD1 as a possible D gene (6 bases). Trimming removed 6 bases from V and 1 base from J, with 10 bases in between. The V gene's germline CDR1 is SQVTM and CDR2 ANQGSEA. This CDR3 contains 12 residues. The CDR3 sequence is CSVVGQSYEQYF. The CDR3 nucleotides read TGCAGCGTCGTTGGACAGTCCTACGAGCAGTACTTC.

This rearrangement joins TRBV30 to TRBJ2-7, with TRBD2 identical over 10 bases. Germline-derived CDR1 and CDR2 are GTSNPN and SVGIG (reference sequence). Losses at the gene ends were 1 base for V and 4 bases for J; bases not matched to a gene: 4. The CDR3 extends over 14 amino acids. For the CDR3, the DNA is TGTGCCTGGAGTGGGGCTAGCGGGAGTTACGAGCAGTACTTC. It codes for CAWSGASGSYEQYF.

The CDR3 DNA reads TGTGCCTGGAGTGTGGGACAGGGGGTGCCGGAGCAGTACTTC. Its protein product is CAWSVGQGVPEQYF. The V call is TRBV30, the J call TRBJ2-7; TRBD1 matches 11 bases. V lost 0 bases and J lost 7; bases outside the gene matches: 5. Germline CDR1 and CDR2: GTSNPN and SVGIG (reference sequence). The CDR3 is made up of 14 amino acids.

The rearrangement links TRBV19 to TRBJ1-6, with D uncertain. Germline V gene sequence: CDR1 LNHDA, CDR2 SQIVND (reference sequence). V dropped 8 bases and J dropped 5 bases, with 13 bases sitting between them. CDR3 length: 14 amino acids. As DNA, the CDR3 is TGTGCCAGTGAAGCGGGGAATAATAATTCACCCCTCCACTTT. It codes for CASEAGNNNSPLHF.

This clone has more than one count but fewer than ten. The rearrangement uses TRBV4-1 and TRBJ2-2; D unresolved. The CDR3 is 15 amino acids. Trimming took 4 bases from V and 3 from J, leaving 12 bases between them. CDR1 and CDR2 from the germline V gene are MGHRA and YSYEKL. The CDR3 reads CASSPTTRYTGELFF. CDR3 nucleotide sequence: TGCGCCAGCAGCCCAACGACTCGTTACACCGGGGAGCTGTTTTTT.

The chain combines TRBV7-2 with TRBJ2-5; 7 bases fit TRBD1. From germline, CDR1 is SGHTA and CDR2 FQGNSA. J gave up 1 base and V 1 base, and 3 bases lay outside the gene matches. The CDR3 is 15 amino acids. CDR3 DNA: TGTGCCAGCAGCTTAGGGACAGGCGTCCAAGAGACCCAGTACTTC. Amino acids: CASSLGTGVQETQYF. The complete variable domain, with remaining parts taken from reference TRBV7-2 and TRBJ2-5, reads GAGVSQSPSNKVTEKGKDVELRCDPISGHTALYWYRQSLGQGLEFLIYFQGNSAPDKSGLPSDRFSAERTGGSVSTLTIQRTQQEDSAVYLCASSLGTGVQETQYFGPGTRLLVL.

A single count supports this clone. The CDR3 spells CASTSGGFNEQFF. The DNA of the CDR3 is TGTGCCAGCACTTCAGGAGGATTCAATGAGCAGTTCTTC. V and J are TRBV7-2 and TRBJ2-1; a weak D match, TRBD2 (5 bases). The CDR3 is 13 residues long. The germline CDR1 and CDR2 sequences are SGHTA and FQGNSA. V dropped 7 bases and J dropped 6 bases, with 13 bases sitting between them.

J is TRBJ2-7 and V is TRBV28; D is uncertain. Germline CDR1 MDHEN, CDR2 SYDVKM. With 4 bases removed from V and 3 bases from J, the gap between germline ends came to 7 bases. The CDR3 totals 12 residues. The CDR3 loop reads CASSYSVYEQYF. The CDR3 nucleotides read TGTGCCAGCAGTTATTCGGTCTACGAGCAGTACTTC.

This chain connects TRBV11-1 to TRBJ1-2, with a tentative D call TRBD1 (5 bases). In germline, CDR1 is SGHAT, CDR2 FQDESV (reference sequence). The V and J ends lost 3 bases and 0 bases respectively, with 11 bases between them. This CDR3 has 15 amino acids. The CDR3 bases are TGTGCCAGCAGCTTGGGGCCGCCCCCTAACTATGGCTACACCTTC. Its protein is CASSLGPPPNYGYTF. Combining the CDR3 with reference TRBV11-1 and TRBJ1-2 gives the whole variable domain EAEVAQSPRYKITEKSQAVAFWCDPISGHATLYWYRQILGQGPELLVQFQDESVVDDSQLPKDRFSAERLKGVDSTLKIQPAELGDSAMYLCASSLGPPPNYGYTFGSGTRLTVV.

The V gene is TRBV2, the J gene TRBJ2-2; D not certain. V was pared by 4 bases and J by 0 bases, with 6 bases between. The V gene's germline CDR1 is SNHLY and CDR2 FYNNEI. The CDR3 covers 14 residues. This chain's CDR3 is CASSGLANTGELFF. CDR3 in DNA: TGTGCCAGCAGTGGGCTAGCGAACACCGGGGAGCTGTTTTTT. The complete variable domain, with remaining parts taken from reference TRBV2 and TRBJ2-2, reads EPEVTQTPSHQVTQMGQEVILRCVPISNHLYFYWYRQILGQKVEFLVSFYNNEISEKSEIFDDQFSVERPDGSNFTLKIRSTKLEDSAMYFCASSGLANTGELFFGEGSRLTVL.

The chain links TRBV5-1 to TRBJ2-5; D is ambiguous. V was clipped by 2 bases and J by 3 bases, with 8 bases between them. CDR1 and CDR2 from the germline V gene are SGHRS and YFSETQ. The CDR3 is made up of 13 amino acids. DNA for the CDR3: TGCGCCAGCAGCTTCCGAGGAGAAGAGACCCAGTACTTC. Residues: CASSFRGEETQYF.

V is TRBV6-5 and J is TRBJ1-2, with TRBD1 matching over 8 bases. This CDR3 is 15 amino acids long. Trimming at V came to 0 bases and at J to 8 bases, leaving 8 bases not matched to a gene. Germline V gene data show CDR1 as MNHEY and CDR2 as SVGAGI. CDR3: CASSYSGQGAVGYTF. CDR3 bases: TGTGCCAGCAGTTACTCGGGGCAGGGGGCAGTCGGCTACACCTTC.

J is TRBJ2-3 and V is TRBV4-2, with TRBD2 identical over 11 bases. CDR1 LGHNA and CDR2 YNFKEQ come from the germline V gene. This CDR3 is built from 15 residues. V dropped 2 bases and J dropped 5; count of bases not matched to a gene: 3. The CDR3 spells CASSQKLAGVDTQYF. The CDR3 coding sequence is TGTGCCAGCAGCCAAAAACTAGCGGGAGTAGATACGCAGTATTTT.

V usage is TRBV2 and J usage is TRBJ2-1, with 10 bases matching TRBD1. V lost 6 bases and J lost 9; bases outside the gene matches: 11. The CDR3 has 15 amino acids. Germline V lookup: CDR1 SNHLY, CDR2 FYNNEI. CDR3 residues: CASRIRDRGSGEQFF. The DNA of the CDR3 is TGTGCCAGCAGAATCCGGGACAGGGGATCGGGTGAGCAGTTCTTC. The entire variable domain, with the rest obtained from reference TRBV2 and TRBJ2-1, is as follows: EPEVTQTPSHQVTQMGQEVILRCVPISNHLYFYWYRQILGQKVEFLVSFYNNEISEKSEIFDDQFSVERPDGSNFTLKIRSTKLEDSAMYFCASRIRDRGSGEQFFGPGTRLTVL.

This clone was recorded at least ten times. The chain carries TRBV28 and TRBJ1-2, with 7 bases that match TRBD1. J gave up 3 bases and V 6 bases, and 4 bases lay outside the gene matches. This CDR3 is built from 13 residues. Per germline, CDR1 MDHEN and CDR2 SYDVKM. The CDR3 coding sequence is TGTGCCAGCAGCTACGGACAGGACTATGGCTACACCTTC. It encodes CASSYGQDYGYTF.

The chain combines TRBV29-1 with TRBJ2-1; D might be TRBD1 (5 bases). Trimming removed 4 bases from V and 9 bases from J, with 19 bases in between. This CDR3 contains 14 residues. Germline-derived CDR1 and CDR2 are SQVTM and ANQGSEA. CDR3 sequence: CSVGGARAVAEQFF. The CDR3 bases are TGCAGCGTTGGTGGGGCCAGGGCCGTGGCTGAGCAGTTCTTC.

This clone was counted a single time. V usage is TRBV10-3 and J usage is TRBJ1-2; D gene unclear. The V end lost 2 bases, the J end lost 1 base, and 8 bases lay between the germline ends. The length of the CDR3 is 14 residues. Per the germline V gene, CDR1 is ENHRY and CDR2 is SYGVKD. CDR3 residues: CAISEEGLNYGYTF. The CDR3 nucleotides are TGTGCCATCAGTGAGGAGGGCCTTAACTATGGCTACACCTTC.

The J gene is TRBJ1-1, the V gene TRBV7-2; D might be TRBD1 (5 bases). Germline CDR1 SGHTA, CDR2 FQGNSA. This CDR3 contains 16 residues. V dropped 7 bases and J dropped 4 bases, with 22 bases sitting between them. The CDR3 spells CASTYSPGTRGTEAFF. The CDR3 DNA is TGTGCCAGCACCTATTCCCCCGGGACTAGGGGCACTGAAGCTTTCTTT.

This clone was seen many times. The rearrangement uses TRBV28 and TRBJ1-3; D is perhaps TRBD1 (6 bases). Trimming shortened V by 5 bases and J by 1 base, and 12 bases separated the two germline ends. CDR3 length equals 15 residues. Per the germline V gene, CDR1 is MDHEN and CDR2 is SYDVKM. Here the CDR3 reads CASSGRTDSGNTIYF. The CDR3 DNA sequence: TGTGCCAGCAGTGGAAGGACAGATTCTGGAAACACCATATATTTT.